This TCR beta chain is from a study of blood T cell repertoires in COVID-19. The overall study: Acute and convalescent COVID-19 samples came from the United States, Italy and Spain. The analysed material was cDNA or gDNA that came from T cells, B-cell-depleted T cells, or PBMCs.

CDR3 size: 12 residues. Trimming pared 7 bases from V and 2 bases from J, leaving 8 bases between. The germline V gene has CDR1 SNHLY and CDR2 FYNNEI. Original processing methods: Nucleated cell number was recorded as an estimate derived from reference gene primer amplification. Method: immunoSEQ multiplex PCR; TCRdb's copy keeps in-frame clones and lacks some. That table is the source of V, J and clone size, and D and trimming were worked out from the DNA. The profile covers about 140,000 clones, with about 83% appearing a single time and 1.6% taken by the ten largest. Sequencing was performed on peripheral blood. This sequence originates from a human donor in a cohort sampled during active COVID-19. The chain has TRBV2 and TRBJ1-2, with a weak D call TRBD1 (5 bases). CDR3 in DNA: TGTGCCAGCATGGGGCCGAACTATGGCTACACCTTC. Its translation: CASMGPNYGYTF.